This TCR beta chain is drawn from a study of blood T cell repertoires in COVID-19. Turning to the study itself: The samples span acute and convalescent COVID-19 from the United States, Italy and Spain. Sample material is recorded as cDNA or gDNA derived from T cells, B-cell-depleted T cells, or PBMCs.

Per the study methods: From reference gene primer amplification, estimates of nucleated cell counts were derived. Assay: immunoSEQ multiplex PCR; the TCRdb copy retains only in-frame clones and omits some. V and J calls and clone size follow that table, whereas D and trimming were derived from the DNA. The sample carries fewer than 70,000 clones, 88% recorded once. The V gene lost 4 bases and the J gene lost 6 bases, with 15 bases spanning the gap. There are 15 residues in the CDR3. Germline V CDR1 and CDR2: LNHNV, YYDKDF (reference sequence). This clone appeared a few times. The rearrangement uses TRBV15 and TRBJ1-4; D uncertain. Sequences were obtained from peripheral blood. This clonotype was obtained from a human donor in a cohort sampled during active COVID-19. CDR3 sequence: CATSTRAGSDEKLFF. CDR3 DNA: TGTGCCACCAGCACGAGGGCGGGTTCGGATGAAAAACTGTTTTTT.